This TCR beta chain was observed in a study of human T cells and chemical hapten exposure. Time point here: patch test 2, 6 weeks after DPC sensitization. This sample's treatment: therapeutic diphenylcyclopropenone sensitization with weekly scalp DPC. TCRdb reprocessed the RACE reads with MiXCR, giving one entry per CDR3 protein. The sample lists some 99,000 distinct CDR3 sequences, 9.2% occurring once. V was shortened by 3 bases and J by 8 bases, with 13 bases between the two germline ends. The germline V gene encodes CDR1 SGHAT and CDR2 FQDESV (reference sequence). There are 13 residues in the CDR3. This clonotype was seen many times.

The genes are TRBV11-1 and TRBJ1-2; D may be TRBD1 (6 bases). The receptor was isolated from a middle-aged woman with alopecia areata. Some clones in this sample may be carry-over from other donors' samples. Sequencing was performed on whole blood, taken in connection with sensitization to the hapten diphenylcyclopropenone (DPC). The DNA of the CDR3 is TGTGCCAGCAGCTTTCCCCAGGGGCGAGGCTACACCTTC. Protein: CASSFPQGRGYTF.